The next 12 T cell receptor beta chains were all read from a single sample in a study of blood T cell repertoires in COVID-19. TCRdb's copy holds only in-frame clones and misses some; the assay was immunoSEQ multiplex PCR. Seen here are approximately 220,000 clones, 80% to 90% observed once, and the top ten hold 2.5%. Sample: peripheral blood. The receptors originated from a woman aged 40 to 50 with active or convalescent COVID-19.

The chain couples TRBV29-1 to TRBJ1-2; TRBD1 is a possible D gene (5 bases). Per the germline V gene, CDR1 is SQVTM and CDR2 is ANQGSEA. The CDR3 runs 15 residues. V lost 0 bases and J lost 4, with 15 bases in between. CDR3 DNA sequence: TGCAGCGTTGAAGAGGGGCCAGGGTCGGGCTATGGCTACACCTTC. Residues: CSVEEGPGSGYGYTF.

The CDR3 loop reads CASSQGAQGNLPYEQYF. CDR3 DNA sequence: TGCGCCAGCAGCCAAGGGGCCCAGGGAAATCTCCCCTACGAGCAGTACTTC. The chain has TRBV4-1 and TRBJ2-7; a weak D match, TRBD1 (5 bases). The germline V gene encodes CDR1 MGHRA and CDR2 YSYEKL. Trimming removed 1 base from V and 2 bases from J, with 18 bases in between. CDR3 length equals 17 residues.

This clone has only one observation. The rearrangement joins TRBV18 to TRBJ2-1, with D perhaps TRBD1 (7 bases). The CDR3 sequence is 15 residues long. CDR1 and CDR2 from the germline V gene are KGHSH and LQKENI. V lost 2 bases to trimming and J lost 4 bases, with 12 bases between them. CDR3 protein: CASSPATGRYNEQFF. The CDR3 DNA reads TGTGCCAGCTCACCAGCGACAGGGAGGTACAATGAGCAGTTCTTC.

The chain recombines TRBV3-1 (or the pseudogene TRBV3-2) with TRBJ1-5; D gene ambiguous. Germline V lookup: CDR1 LGHDT, CDR2 YNNKEL (reference sequence). Trimming removed 4 bases from V and 5 bases from J, with 9 bases in between. The CDR3 consists of 13 residues. CDR3: CASSPSPDQPQHF. The CDR3 DNA reads TGTGCCAGCAGCCCTTCGCCGGATCAGCCCCAGCATTTT.

The DNA of the CDR3 is TGTGCCAGCAGTCCTAGGACAGGGGGGACCTATAATTCACCCCTCCACTTT. This codes for CASSPRTGGTYNSPLHF. V gene TRBV27 combines with J gene TRBJ1-6; 10 positions match TRBD1. The CDR3 is 17 amino acids. V trimming: 5 bases; J trimming: 2 bases; junction bases outside the gene matches: 6. Germline V gene lookup returns CDR1 MNHEY and CDR2 SMNVEV (reference sequence).

The chain carries TRBV6-1 and TRBJ2-1; weak D call: TRBD2 (6 bases). Germline V CDR1 and CDR2: MNHNS, SASEGT. Trimming stripped 0 bases from V and 7 bases from J, with 13 bases between. The CDR3 consists of 15 residues. CDR3 loop: CASSEAWRDRNEQFF. For the CDR3, the DNA is TGTGCCAGCAGTGAAGCATGGCGGGATCGTAATGAGCAGTTCTTC.

The chain combines TRBV29-1 with TRBJ2-3, with 11 bases fitting TRBD1. The CDR3 covers 14 residues. Germline V lookup: CDR1 SQVTM, CDR2 ANQGSEA. V was clipped by 7 bases and J by 7 bases; unmatched bases: 10. CDR3 sequence reads: CSARGQGARNTQYF. In DNA form, the CDR3 reads TGCAGCGCCCGTGGACAGGGGGCGCGAAATACGCAGTATTTT.

This chain joins TRBV18 and TRBJ1-1, with TRBD1 identical over 7 bases. The germline gives CDR1 KGHSH, CDR2 LQKENI. The CDR3 spans 16 residues. Trimming took 0 bases from V and 0 from J; bases not matched to a gene: 4. The CDR3 spells CASSPPWDRMNTEAFF. CDR3 in DNA: TGTGCCAGCTCACCACCTTGGGACAGAATGAACACTGAAGCTTTCTTT.

This clone has just one count. This chain joins TRBV7-8 and TRBJ2-7, with a weak D call TRBD1 (7 bases). Germline CDR1 reads SGHVS; CDR2 reads FQNEAQ. V gave up 4 bases and J gave up 3 bases, with 13 bases separating them. The CDR3 consists of 14 residues. CDR3 nucleotides: TGTGCCAGCAGCTGGGGGGACAGAATCTACGAGCAGTACTTC. Translated: CASSWGDRIYEQYF.

The J gene is TRBJ2-3, the V gene TRBV5-6, with TRBD1 as a possible D gene (6 bases). There are 14 residues in the CDR3. Germline V gene lookup returns CDR1 SGHDT and CDR2 YYEEEE. V was trimmed by 0 bases and J by 8 bases, leaving 13 bases between them. The CDR3, as DNA: TGTGCCAGCAGCTTGGACGGCGGCAGGGGTACGCAGTATTTT. Translating it yields CASSLDGGRGTQYF.

The V gene is TRBV6-5, the J gene TRBJ2-7; 8 bases align to TRBD1. V dropped 6 bases and J dropped 3; count of bases not matched to a gene: 7. The CDR3 runs 14 residues. Germline V gene data show CDR1 as MNHEY and CDR2 as SVGAGI. CDR3 protein: CASSRNDRGYEQYF. CDR3 sequence (DNA): TGTGCCAGCAGCCGCAATGACAGGGGCTACGAGCAGTACTTC.

The chain is built from TRBV2 and TRBJ2-5; 9 bases are shared with TRBD1. Germline CDR1 and CDR2: SNHLY and FYNNEI. CDR3 length equals 14 residues. J gave up 5 bases and V 5 bases, and 6 bases lay outside the gene matches. The CDR3 bases are TGTGCCAGCAGTACGGGACAGGGCGGGGAGACCCAGTACTTC. Amino acids: CASSTGQGGETQYF.